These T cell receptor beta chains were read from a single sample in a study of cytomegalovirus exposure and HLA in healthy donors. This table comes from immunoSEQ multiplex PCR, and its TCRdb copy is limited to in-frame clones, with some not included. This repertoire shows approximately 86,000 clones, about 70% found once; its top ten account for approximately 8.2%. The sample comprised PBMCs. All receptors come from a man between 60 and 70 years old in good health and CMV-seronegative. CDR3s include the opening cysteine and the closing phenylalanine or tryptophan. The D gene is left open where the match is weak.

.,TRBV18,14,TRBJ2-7,CASSPTLGLYEQYF
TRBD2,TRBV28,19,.,CASSRQVRLAGRGRYEQYF
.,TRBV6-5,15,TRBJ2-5,CASSYLPTGTETQYF
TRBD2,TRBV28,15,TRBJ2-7,CASSFGTSGAYEQYF
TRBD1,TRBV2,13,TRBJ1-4,CASSENPDRVVFF
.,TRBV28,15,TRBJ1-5,CASSLDRPYNQPQHF
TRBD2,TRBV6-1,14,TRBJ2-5,CASSEVGLADFQYF
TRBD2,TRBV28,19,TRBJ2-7,CASRPTPGTSGSRLYEQYF
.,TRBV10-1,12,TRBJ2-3,CASSDRTDTQYF
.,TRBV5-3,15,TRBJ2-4,CARSLPRANGNIQYF
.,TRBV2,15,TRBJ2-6,CASSESVSGANVLTF
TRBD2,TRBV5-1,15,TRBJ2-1,CASTEGGRTYNEQFF
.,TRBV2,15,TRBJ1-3,CASSDARSSGNTIYF
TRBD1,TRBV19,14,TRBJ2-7,CASSATGVHSEQYF
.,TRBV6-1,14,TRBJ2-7,CASSPSGVSNEQYF
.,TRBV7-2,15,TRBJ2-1,CASSYPTGSYNEQFF
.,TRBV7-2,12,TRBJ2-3,CASRSYTDTQYF